The rows below give T cell receptor beta chains drawn from one sample of a study of OX40 agonist ivuxolimab in advanced cancers. The assay was immunoSEQ multiplex PCR, and TCRdb's table has in-frame clones only and misses some. The sample has over 55,000 clones, more than 80% seen once; the top ten hold 1.9%. Source: CD4+ or CD8+ T cells sorted from blood, taken in a trial of the OX40 agonist ivuxolimab. These receptors were taken from an adult with an advanced solid tumor such as melanoma, head and neck, liver or kidney cancer. Each CDR3 is given with its conserved first and last residue. Each record gives: CDR3 length, D gene, V gene, J gene, clone size, CDR3 protein, CDR3 DNA. The D gene is left open where the match is weak. Not all rows give a size; the values are once, few, many and, for expanded clones, a class.

length: 14
D: .
V: TRBV5-6
J: TRBJ2-7
size: .
CDR3: CASSLWGSSYEQYF
DNA: TGTGCCAGCAGCCTCTGGGGAAGCTCCTACGAGCAGTACTTC

length: 16
D: TRBD1
V: TRBV5-1
J: TRBJ2-1
size: .
CDR3: CASSHETGDSYNEQFF
DNA: TGCGCCAGCAGCCATGAGACAGGGGACTCCTACAATGAGCAGTTCTTC

length: 14
D: .
V: TRBV5-4
J: TRBJ2-5
size: few
CDR3: CASSSRASQETQYF
DNA: TGTGCCAGCAGCTCTAGGGCGAGCCAAGAGACCCAGTACTTC

length: 16
D: TRBD1
V: TRBV18
J: TRBJ1-1
size: .
CDR3: CASSPSTGTGNTEAFF
DNA: TGTGCCAGCTCACCAAGTACCGGGACAGGGAACACTGAAGCTTTCTTT

length: 14
D: TRBD2
V: TRBV19
J: TRBJ2-5
size: .
CDR3: CASSISGGGETQYF
DNA: TGTGCCAGTAGTATATCGGGAGGGGGTGAGACCCAGTACTTC

length: 16
D: .
V: TRBV5-4
J: TRBJ1-1
size: .
CDR3: CASSLSWQVGNTEAFF
DNA: TGTGCCAGCAGCTTGTCGTGGCAGGTGGGTAACACTGAAGCTTTCTTT

length: 15
D: .
V: TRBV5-4
J: TRBJ2-3
size: .
CDR3: CASRPGPQTSDTQYF
DNA: TGTGCCAGCAGACCGGGACCCCAGACTTCCGATACGCAGTATTTT

length: 15
D: TRBD2
V: TRBV10-3
J: TRBJ2-1
size: .
CDR3: CAIRGLAGGQDEQFF
DNA: TGTGCCATCAGGGGACTAGCGGGAGGGCAGGATGAGCAGTTCTTC

length: 18
D: TRBD1
V: TRBV2
J: TRBJ2-3
size: .
CDR3: CASSDARTAGGSTDTQYF
DNA: TGTGCCAGCAGTGACGCGAGAACGGCAGGGGGTAGCACAGATACGCAGTATTTT

length: 13
D: TRBD2
V: TRBV6-5
J: TRBJ2-5
size: .
CDR3: CASSKAGTETQYF
DNA: TGTGCCAGCAGTAAAGCGGGAACGGAGACCCAGTACTTC

length: 14
D: .
V: TRBV7-9
J: TRBJ1-1
size: .
CDR3: CASSFSGARTEAFF
DNA: TGTGCCAGCAGCTTTTCAGGGGCTCGGACTGAAGCTTTCTTT

length: 13
D: .
V: TRBV6-1
J: TRBJ1-2
size: .
CDR3: CASGRGLRYGYTF
DNA: TGTGCCAGCGGGCGCGGGCTCCGCTATGGCTACACCTTC

length: 14
D: TRBD1
V: TRBV2
J: TRBJ1-6
size: .
CDR3: CASLGDSHNSPLHF
DNA: TGTGCCAGCCTGGGGGACAGTCATAATTCACCCCTCCACTTT

length: 12
D: TRBD1
V: TRBV11-3
J: TRBJ1-1
size: .
CDR3: CASSSGTALGFF
DNA: TGTGCCAGCAGCTCGGGGACAGCCCTTGGTTTCTTT

length: 15
D: .
V: TRBV9
J: TRBJ2-1
size: few
CDR3: CASSRGVQLGNEQFF
DNA: TGTGCCAGCAGCAGAGGGGTTCAGCTAGGTAATGAGCAGTTCTTC

length: 12
D: .
V: TRBV5-4
J: TRBJ1-2
size: .
CDR3: CASSRDSGGYTF
DNA: TGTGCCAGCAGCCGAGATAGTGGTGGCTACACCTTC

length: 14
D: .
V: TRBV6-5
J: TRBJ2-5
size: .
CDR3: CASSYEGLVETQYF
DNA: TGTGCCAGCAGTTACGAGGGACTCGTGGAGACCCAGTACTTC

length: 13
D: .
V: TRBV15
J: TRBJ1-4
size: .
CDR3: CATSRDLREKLFF
DNA: TGTGCCACCAGCAGAGATTTACGTGAAAAACTGTTTTTT

length: 13
D: .
V: TRBV6-1
J: TRBJ2-1
size: .
CDR3: CASSGGFDLEQFF
DNA: TGTGCCAGCAGTGGGGGATTCGATCTTGAGCAGTTCTTC

length: 15
D: .
V: TRBV30
J: TRBJ1-1
size: .
CDR3: CAWSGTGSWSTEAFF
DNA: TGTGCCTGGAGTGGCACGGGCAGCTGGTCCACTGAAGCTTTCTTT

length: 12
D: .
V: TRBV5-1
J: TRBJ2-5
size: .
CDR3: CASSFNQETQYF
DNA: TGCGCCAGCAGCTTTAATCAAGAGACCCAGTACTTC

length: 12
D: TRBD2
V: TRBV9
J: TRBJ2-5
size: .
CDR3: CASSTGGETQYF
DNA: TGTGCCAGCAGCACGGGGGGGGAGACCCAGTACTTC

length: 14
D: .
V: TRBV7-2
J: TRBJ1-1
size: .
CDR3: CASSVNPGPSEAFF
DNA: TGCGCCAGCAGCGTAAACCCGGGACCTTCCGAAGCTTTCTTT

length: 14
D: .
V: TRBV5-4
J: TRBJ2-7
size: .
CDR3: CASSAGIISYEQYF
DNA: TGTGCCAGCAGCGCAGGTATCATATCCTACGAGCAGTACTTC

length: 16
D: .
V: TRBV4-1
J: TRBJ2-3
size: .
CDR3: CASSQDTGGITDTQYF
DNA: TGCGCCAGCAGCCAAGATACAGGCGGAATCACAGATACGCAGTATTTT

length: 13
D: .
V: TRBV7-2
J: TRBJ2-3
size: few
CDR3: CASSLDFTDTQYF
DNA: TGTGCCAGCAGCTTAGACTTCACAGATACGCAGTATTTT

length: 14
D: .
V: TRBV6-6
J: TRBJ1-2
size: .
CDR3: CASSSQRGPSGYTF
DNA: TGTGCCAGCAGTTCCCAGCGGGGCCCCTCGGGCTACACCTTC

length: 12
D: TRBD1
V: TRBV2
J: TRBJ2-7
size: few
CDR3: CATRLDRGEQYF
DNA: TGTGCCACAAGACTGGACAGGGGCGAGCAGTACTTC

length: 17
D: .
V: TRBV7-2
J: TRBJ1-3
size: .
CDR3: CASSFSGTRSSGNTIYF
DNA: TGTGCCAGCAGCTTCTCCGGGACACGGAGCTCTGGAAACACCATATATTTT

length: 16
D: .
V: TRBV4-2
J: TRBJ2-2
size: .
CDR3: CASSLTLGKPTGELFF
DNA: TGTGCCAGCAGCCTAACGTTAGGGAAGCCAACCGGGGAGCTGTTTTTT

length: 16
D: TRBD1
V: TRBV2
J: TRBJ2-2
size: .
CDR3: CASTRTGTGTAGELFF
DNA: TGTGCCAGCACCCGAACCGGGACAGGGACGGCCGGGGAGCTGTTTTTT

length: 16
D: .
V: TRBV19
J: TRBJ2-6
size: .
CDR3: CASSPSAASGANVLTF
DNA: TGTGCCAGTAGTCCCTCAGCTGCCTCTGGGGCCAACGTCCTGACTTTC

length: 16
D: .
V: TRBV19
J: TRBJ2-2
size: .
CDR3: CASSRLGGEGTGELFF
DNA: TGTGCCAGTAGTCGGCTTGGGGGAGAAGGCACCGGGGAGCTGTTTTTT

length: 13
D: .
V: TRBV30
J: TRBJ2-2
size: .
CDR3: CAWSVNSPGELFF
DNA: TGTGCCTGGAGTGTAAACAGTCCCGGGGAGCTGTTTTTT

length: 12
D: .
V: TRBV5-1
J: TRBJ2-7
size: .
CDR3: CASSALGDEQYF
DNA: TGCGCCAGCAGCGCCCTTGGGGACGAGCAGTACTTC

length: 15
D: TRBD1
V: TRBV4-2
J: TRBJ1-3
size: .
CDR3: CASSPPGQGENTIYF
DNA: TGTGCCAGCAGCCCCCCCGGACAGGGGGAAAACACCATATATTTT

length: 14
D: .
V: TRBV6-1
J: TRBJ2-5
size: few
CDR3: CASSLSRTQETQYF
DNA: TGTGCCAGCAGTTTATCACGGACACAAGAGACCCAGTACTTC

length: 14
D: TRBD1
V: TRBV11-3
J: TRBJ1-3
size: .
CDR3: CASRPTGAGNTIYF
DNA: TGTGCCAGCAGGCCGACAGGGGCTGGAAACACCATATATTTT

length: 16
D: TRBD2
V: TRBV5-4
J: TRBJ2-7
size: .
CDR3: CASRRRGGSGSQEQYF
DNA: TGTGCCAGCAGGCGGAGGGGCGGGAGCGGGAGCCAAGAGCAGTACTTC

length: 13
D: .
V: TRBV9
J: TRBJ2-3
size: .
CDR3: CASSSPGRDTQYF
DNA: TGTGCCAGCAGCTCTCCTGGCAGAGATACGCAGTATTTT

length: 14
D: .
V: TRBV18
J: TRBJ1-4
size: once
CDR3: CASSPSGLNEKLFF
DNA: TGTGCCAGCTCACCGTCTGGACTGAATGAAAAACTGTTTTTT

length: 15
D: .
V: TRBV5-5
J: TRBJ2-7
size: few
CDR3: CASSTTGHSSYEQYF
DNA: TGTGCCAGCAGCACCACAGGGCACAGCTCCTACGAGCAGTACTTC

length: 14
D: .
V: TRBV13
J: TRBJ1-6
size: once
CDR3: CASSLGTSRSPLHF
DNA: TGTGCCAGCAGCTTAGGGACATCCCGTTCACCCCTCCACTTT

length: 14
D: .
V: TRBV5-1
J: TRBJ1-3
size: .
CDR3: CASSLGVSGNTIYF
DNA: TGCGCCAGCAGCTTGGGGGTCTCTGGAAACACCATATATTTT

length: 12
D: .
V: TRBV6-5
J: TRBJ1-1
size: .
CDR3: CASSPTGTEAFF
DNA: TGTGCCAGCAGCCCGACAGGAACCGAAGCTTTCTTT

length: 12
D: TRBD2
V: TRBV29-1
J: TRBJ2-1
size: .
CDR3: CSGGGGTDEQFF
DNA: TGCAGCGGCGGCGGGGGAACAGATGAGCAGTTCTTC

length: 14
D: TRBD1
V: TRBV6-5
J: TRBJ1-1
size: .
CDR3: CASRRTGQGYEAFF
DNA: TGTGCCAGCAGACGGACAGGGCAAGGGTATGAAGCTTTCTTT

length: 15
D: TRBD2
V: TRBV19
J: TRBJ2-1
size: .
CDR3: CASSIAASGTYEQFF
DNA: TGTGCCAGTAGTATAGCCGCTAGCGGGACCTATGAGCAGTTCTTC

length: 14
D: .
V: TRBV29-1
J: TRBJ1-2
size: few
CDR3: CSVVSPGSGYGYTF
DNA: TGCAGCGTTGTATCCCCGGGTTCTGGCTATGGCTACACCTTC

length: 11
D: TRBD1
V: TRBV18
J: TRBJ1-1
size: few
CDR3: CASSPGQEAFF
DNA: TGTGCCAGCTCACCGGGACAGGAAGCTTTCTTT

length: 15
D: .
V: TRBV7-3
J: TRBJ2-1
size: .
CDR3: CASSPRPGRYNEQFF
DNA: TGTGCCAGCAGCCCGCGACCCGGACGGTACAATGAGCAGTTCTTC

length: 16
D: .
V: TRBV2
J: TRBJ1-5
size: few
CDR3: CASSGRRAYSNQPQHF
DNA: TGTGCCAGCAGTGGGAGGAGGGCTTATAGCAATCAGCCCCAGCATTTT

length: 16
D: TRBD2
V: TRBV23-1
J: TRBJ2-1
size: .
CDR3: CASSQSRKRDYNEQFF
DNA: TGCGCCAGCAGTCAATCGAGGAAGCGGGACTACAATGAGCAGTTCTTC

length: 14
D: .
V: TRBV5-1
J: TRBJ1-2
size: .
CDR3: CASSLDTGAYGYTF
DNA: TGCGCCAGCAGCTTGGATACGGGGGCGTATGGCTACACCTTC

length: 14
D: .
V: TRBV27
J: TRBJ2-7
size: .
CDR3: CASSLSAPGYEQYF
DNA: TGTGCCAGCAGTTTAAGTGCCCCAGGCTACGAGCAGTACTTC

length: 17
D: TRBD2
V: TRBV4-2
J: TRBJ2-1
size: .
CDR3: CASSQRASGFSYNEQFF
DNA: TGTGCCAGCAGCCAAAGGGCTAGCGGATTCTCCTACAATGAGCAGTTCTTC

length: 15
D: .
V: TRBV7-3
J: TRBJ1-3
size: .
CDR3: CASSQDKGAGNTIYF
DNA: TGTGCCAGCAGCCAAGACAAAGGGGCCGGAAACACCATATATTTT

length: 12
D: .
V: TRBV18
J: TRBJ2-1
size: once
CDR3: CASSPLLTEQFF
DNA: TGTGCCAGCTCACCACTCTTGACGGAGCAGTTCTTC